The entry that follows covers one T cell receptor beta chain sequence. TCRdb itself ran the 5' RACE reads through MiXCR, one entry per CDR3 protein. The data show roughly 350,000 distinct CDR3 sequences, roughly 4% seen once. The data originate from a study of T cells after yellow fever vaccination. CDR3 length: 16 amino acids. CDR1 and CDR2 from the germline V gene are SGHTA and FQGNSA. J was trimmed by 6 bases and V by 4 bases; bases with no gene match: 8. This receptor was taken from a man younger than 35 who received the YFV17D yellow fever vaccine. Sequenced material: PBMCs, taken 5 days after the yellow fever booster vaccination. This rearrangement joins TRBV7-2 to TRBJ2-1; 11 bases line up with TRBD2. CDR3 bases: TGTGCCAGCAGCTATAGCGGGGGGGCCGGATCCAATGAGCAGTTCTTC. Its translation is CASSYSGGAGSNEQFF.